This T cell receptor beta chain was identified in a study of cytomegalovirus exposure and HLA in healthy donors. Looking at the study overall: Approximately 81% of 350 to 400 genotyped donors fell in the Caucasian-associated ancestry cluster. Whole-study findings and limits: In a later analysis, compared with equally common non-associated chains, HLA-associated beta chains were more expanded.

Note on this clone: Its antigen is as yet unknown.

Primers: 60 Vbeta forward and 13 Jbeta reverse. Profiling relied on immunoSEQ multiplex PCR, and the TCRdb table lists in-frame clones only, not all of them. The data show approximately 81,000 clones, around four fifths seen once. Germline V gene lookup returns CDR1 SGDLS and CDR2 YYNGEE. This CDR3 has 14 amino acids. V was pared by 0 bases and J by 7 bases, with 11 bases between. The chain couples TRBV9 to TRBJ2-1; maybe TRBD2 (5 bases). The origin of this receptor is a woman between 45 and 60 years old in good health and CMV-seropositive. Sequencing input: PBMCs. DNA for the CDR3: TGTGCCAGCAGCGTAGGAGGGAGTTTGAATGAGCAGTTCTTC. Its translation is CASSVGGSLNEQFF.